The 8 T cell receptor beta chains below all came from one sample that was sequenced in a study of cytomegalovirus exposure and HLA in healthy donors. The PCR employed 60 Vbeta primers together with 13 Jbeta primers. Assay used: immunoSEQ multiplex PCR; TCRdb lists only in-frame clones, some missing. The sample carries 190,000 or so clones, about 83% recorded once. Sequencing was carried out using PBMCs. Receptors originate from a woman in her fifties or sixties in good health and CMV-seropositive.

The rearrangement links TRBV9 to TRBJ2-1; TRBD2 matches 13 bases. J was trimmed by 5 bases and V by 4 bases; bases with no gene match: 3. The length of the CDR3 is 15 residues. Germline CDR1 and CDR2: SGDLS and YYNGEE. The CDR3 bases are TGTGCCAGCAGCCCCGGGACTAGCGGGAACAATGAGCAGTTCTTC. It encodes CASSPGTSGNNEQFF.

This chain joins TRBV5-5 and TRBJ2-6; possibly TRBD1 for D (5 bases). This CDR3 is built from 17 residues. Germline CDR1 is SGHKS and CDR2 is YYEKEE (reference sequence). Trimming shortened V by 3 bases and J by 4 bases, and 17 bases separated the two germline ends. The CDR3 nucleotides are TGTGCCAGCAGCTGGACAACGGGTGGTAGGGGGGCCAACGTCCTGACTTTC. Translating it yields CASSWTTGGRGANVLTF.

V and J are TRBV29-1 and TRBJ1-1, with D possibly matching TRBD1 (5 bases). This CDR3 is 12 amino acids long. The germline CDR1 and CDR2 sequences are SQVTM and ANQGSEA. V was shortened by 4 bases and J by 5 bases, with 11 bases between the two germline ends. The CDR3 DNA follows: TGCAGCGTTGCCGGGCGGGGGACTGAAGCTTTCTTT. Translating gives CSVAGRGTEAFF.

The genes are TRBV10-3 and TRBJ1-2, with 8 bases matching TRBD1. CDR3 length: 14 amino acids. The germline gives CDR1 ENHRY, CDR2 SYGVKD. V lost 5 bases to trimming and J lost 5 bases; unmatched junction nucleotides: 7. The CDR3 loop is CAISPPTGVYGYTF. The CDR3 DNA sequence: TGTGCCATCAGTCCCCCGACAGGGGTATATGGCTACACCTTC.

The chain is built from TRBV6-5 and TRBJ1-5; 8 bases match TRBD1. The ends lost 6 bases at V and 3 bases at J; junction bases unmatched: 7. The CDR3 is 15 amino acids. The germline gives CDR1 MNHEY, CDR2 SVGAGI. The CDR3 spells CASSSTGAFNQPQHF. The CDR3 DNA sequence: TGTGCCAGCAGCTCGACAGGGGCGTTCAATCAGCCCCAGCATTTT.

The chain couples TRBV11-2 to TRBJ2-1; D perhaps matches TRBD2 (6 bases). The V and J ends lost 7 bases and 7 bases respectively, with 23 bases between them. Germline CDR1 and CDR2: SGHAT and FQNNGV. This CDR3 has 16 residues. The CDR3 DNA is TGTGCCAGCACCCCCAGGCGGGATGAGTTAGGGAATGAGCAGTTCTTC. Translated, it gives CASTPRRDELGNEQFF.

The rearrangement uses TRBV6-4 and TRBJ2-7; possible D gene TRBD1, 5 bases. Germline V gene sequence: CDR1 MRHNA, CDR2 SNTAGT. The CDR3 runs 13 residues. V was clipped by 3 bases and J by 0 bases, with 6 bases between them. The CDR3 DNA sequence: TGTGCCAGCAGTGAAGGGGACTCCTACGAGCAGTACTTC. This translates into CASSEGDSYEQYF.

The chain couples TRBV13 to TRBJ2-2, with a weak D call TRBD2 (5 bases). V gave up 1 base and J gave up 1 base, with 7 bases separating them. The CDR3 extends over 15 amino acids. Germline CDR1 is PRHDT and CDR2 is FYEKMQ (reference sequence). The CDR3 loop is CASSLVGVNTGELFF. The CDR3 DNA sequence: TGTGCCAGCAGCTTAGTCGGGGTGAACACCGGGGAGCTGTTTTTT.